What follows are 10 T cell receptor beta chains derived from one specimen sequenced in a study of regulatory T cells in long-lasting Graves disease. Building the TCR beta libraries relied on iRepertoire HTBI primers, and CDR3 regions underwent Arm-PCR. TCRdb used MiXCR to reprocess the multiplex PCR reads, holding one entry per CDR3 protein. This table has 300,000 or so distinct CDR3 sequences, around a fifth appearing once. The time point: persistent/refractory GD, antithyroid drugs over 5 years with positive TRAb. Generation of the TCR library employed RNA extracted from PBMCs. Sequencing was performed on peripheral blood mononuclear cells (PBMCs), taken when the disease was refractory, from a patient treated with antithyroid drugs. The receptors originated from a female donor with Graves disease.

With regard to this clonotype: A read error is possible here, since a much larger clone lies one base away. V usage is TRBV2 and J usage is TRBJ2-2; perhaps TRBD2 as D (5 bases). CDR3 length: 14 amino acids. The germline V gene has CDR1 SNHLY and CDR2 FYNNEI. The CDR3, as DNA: TGTGCCAGCAGTGTCAAGTTGAACACCGGGGAGCTGTCTTTT. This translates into CASSVKLNTGELSF.

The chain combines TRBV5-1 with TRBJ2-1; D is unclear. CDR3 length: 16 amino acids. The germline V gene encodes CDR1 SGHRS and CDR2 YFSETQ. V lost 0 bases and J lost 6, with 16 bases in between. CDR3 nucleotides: TGCGCCAGCAGCTTGGTGGCAAACCCCGTGGGCAATGAGCAGTTCTTC. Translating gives CASSLVANPVGNEQFF.

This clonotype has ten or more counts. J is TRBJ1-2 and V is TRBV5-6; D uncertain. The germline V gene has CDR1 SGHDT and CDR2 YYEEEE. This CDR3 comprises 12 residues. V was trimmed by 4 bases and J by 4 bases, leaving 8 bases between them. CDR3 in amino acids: CASSREVYGYTF. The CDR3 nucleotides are TGTGCCAGCAGCCGTGAGGTCTATGGCTACACCTTC.

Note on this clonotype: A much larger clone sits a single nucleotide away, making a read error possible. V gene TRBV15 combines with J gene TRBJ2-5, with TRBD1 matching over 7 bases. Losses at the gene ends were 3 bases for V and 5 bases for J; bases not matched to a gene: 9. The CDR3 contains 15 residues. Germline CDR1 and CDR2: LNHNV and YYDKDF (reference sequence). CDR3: CATSRGQSCRETQYF. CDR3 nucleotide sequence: TGTGCCACCAGCAGGGGACAGTCCTGCCGGGAGACCCAGTACTTC.

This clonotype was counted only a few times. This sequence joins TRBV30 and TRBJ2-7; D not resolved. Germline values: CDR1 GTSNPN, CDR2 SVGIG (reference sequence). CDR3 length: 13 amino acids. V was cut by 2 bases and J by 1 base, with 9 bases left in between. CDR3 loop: CAWSPLPSYEQYF. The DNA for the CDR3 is TGTGCCTGGAGTCCCCTGCCTTCCTACGAGCAGTACTTC.

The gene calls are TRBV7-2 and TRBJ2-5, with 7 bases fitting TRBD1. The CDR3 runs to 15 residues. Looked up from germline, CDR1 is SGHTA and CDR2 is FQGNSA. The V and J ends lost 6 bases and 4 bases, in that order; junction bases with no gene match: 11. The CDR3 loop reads CASRHGQVFGETQYF. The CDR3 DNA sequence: TGTGCCAGCAGACACGGACAGGTTTTTGGAGAGACCCAGTACTTC. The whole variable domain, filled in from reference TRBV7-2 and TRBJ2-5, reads GAGVSQSPSNKVTEKGKDVELRCDPISGHTALYWYRQSLGQGLEFLIYFQGNSAPDKSGLPSDRFSAERTGGSVSTLTIQRTQQEDSAVYLCASRHGQVFGETQYFGPGTRLLVL.

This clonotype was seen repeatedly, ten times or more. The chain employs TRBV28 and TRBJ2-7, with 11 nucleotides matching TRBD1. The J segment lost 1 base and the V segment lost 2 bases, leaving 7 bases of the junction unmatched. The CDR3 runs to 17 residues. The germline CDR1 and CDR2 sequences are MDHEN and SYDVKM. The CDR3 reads CASSLGQGASGSYEQYF. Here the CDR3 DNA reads TGTGCCAGCAGTTTAGGACAGGGGGCGTCTGGTTCCTACGAGCAGTACTTC.

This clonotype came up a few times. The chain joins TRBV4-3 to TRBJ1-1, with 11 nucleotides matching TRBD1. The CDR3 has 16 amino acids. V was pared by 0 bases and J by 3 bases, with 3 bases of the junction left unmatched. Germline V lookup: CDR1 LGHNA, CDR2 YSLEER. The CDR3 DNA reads TGCGCCAGCAGCCAAGAAGGACAGGGGGCTTACACTGAAGCTTTCTTT. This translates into CASSQEGQGAYTEAFF.

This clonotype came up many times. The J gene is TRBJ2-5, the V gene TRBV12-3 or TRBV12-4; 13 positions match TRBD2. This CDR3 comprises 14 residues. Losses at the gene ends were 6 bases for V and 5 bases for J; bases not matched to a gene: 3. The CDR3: CASRLTSGRETQYF. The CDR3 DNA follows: TGTGCCAGCAGACTGACTAGCGGGAGGGAGACCCAGTACTTC.

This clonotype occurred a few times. The CDR3 loop is CAWSFNEKLFF. DNA of the CDR3: TGTGCCTGGAGTTTTAATGAAAAACTGTTTTTT. The chain couples TRBV30 to TRBJ1-4; D uncertain. V shed 2 bases and J shed 4 bases, with 2 bases lying between them. The length of the CDR3 is 11 residues. The germline V gene has CDR1 GTSNPN and CDR2 SVGIG (reference sequence).